This TCR beta chain was captured by sequencing in a study of tumor and adjacent non-tumor tissue in lung cancer. Broader study findings: Top 100 clones took a larger repertoire share in normal lung.

This clonotype appeared a few times. The target antigen is unknown. A modified ARM-PCR protocol with three rounds of nested PCR amplified TCRbeta. Each CDR3 protein is one row after TCRdb ran MiXCR on the multiplex PCR reads. The sample lists 100,000 or so distinct CDR3 sequences, less than 75% occurring once. The template was RNA from unsorted bulk tissue. The normal lung tissue was taken more than 3 cm from the tumor edge. This CDR3 is built from 16 residues. J gave up 2 bases and V 5 bases, and 9 bases lay outside the gene matches. CDR1 and CDR2 from the germline V gene are SGHVS and FQNEAQ. Material: distant non-tumor lung tissue. J is TRBJ2-3 and V is TRBV7-8, with TRBD2 matching over 8 bases. This receptor was obtained from a man younger than 45 with non-small cell lung cancer. The CDR3 DNA reads as TGTGCCAGCAGCCCGTCGGGGGGGGAGATCACAGATACGCAGTATTTT. Protein product: CASSPSGGEITDTQYF.